What follows is one T cell receptor (beta chain) and its context. The antigen remains unidentified. Running of the assay took place at deep level. The repertoire was sequenced with immunoSEQ multiplex PCR; TCRdb's copy has only in-frame clones and lacks some. Among over a million clones listed, around 95% were seen once. This sample is drawn from a study of shared clonotypes between healthy human individuals. Background on the study: Two women and a few men aged 18 to 49 made up the donors.

Study results and caveats: What limited the represented genetic and exposure-history diversity was the small number of donors. What naive subsets generally showed was a larger estimated richness than memory subsets showed.

Germline V gene data show CDR1 as SQVTM and CDR2 as ANQGSEA. The CDR3 runs to 14 residues. V lost 7 bases to trimming and J lost 2 bases; unmatched junction nucleotides: 8. The TCR was taken from a man aged 30 to 39 in good health. The sample taken for sequencing was naive CD4+ T cells sorted from blood. Regarding subset: CD45RA+ positively selected. The chain joins TRBV29-1 to TRBJ2-7; 10 bases fit TRBD2. The CDR3 reads CSADLAGAPYEQYF. For the CDR3, the DNA is TGCAGCGCCGACCTAGCGGGAGCCCCCTACGAGCAGTACTTC.